The next 26 T cell receptor beta chains were all read from a single sample in a study of vaccination and CD4 T cells after COVID-19. Treatment in this sample: roughly ten-day PBMC culture with coronavirus spike peptide pools or control peptides (ViraFEST assay). The antigens these receptors bind are not known. Cultured CD4+ T-cell DNA underwent Oncomine TCR Beta short-read sequencing. TCRdb itself ran the PCR reads through MiXCR, one entry per CDR3 protein. The table records approximately 15,000 distinct CDR3 sequences, 43% of them present only once. Here the sequenced sample was CD4+ T cells from blood, cultured in vitro, taken after SARS-CoV-2 vaccination. The receptors come from a human donor who had recovered from COVID-19.

V and J are TRBV6-1 and TRBJ1-1; D is undetermined. The V gene's germline CDR1 is MNHNS and CDR2 SASEGT. V lost 4 bases and J lost 2, with 8 bases in between. The CDR3 extends over 13 amino acids. CDR3 amino acids: CASSGQPNTEAFF. CDR3 nucleotides: TGTGCCAGCAGTGGGCAGCCTAACACTGAAGCTTTCTTT.

This chain uses TRBV12-3 or TRBV12-4 with TRBJ1-6, with D unresolved. With 3 bases removed from V and 6 bases from J, the gap between germline ends came to 12 bases. The CDR3 length is 15 residues. DNA for the CDR3: TGTGCCAGCAGTTTTCTACGGGGAACTAATTCACCCCTCCACTTT. This gives the protein CASSFLRGTNSPLHF.

The chain employs TRBV19 and TRBJ2-7; 9 bases match TRBD2. The V segment lost 1 base and the J segment 3 bases; nucleotides outside the gene matches: 13. The CDR3 has 18 residues. Per germline, CDR1 LNHDA and CDR2 SQIVND (reference sequence). CDR3 in DNA: TGTGCCAGTAGTATAGGCATGGGTTCAGCGGGAGGTTTCTACGAGCAGTACTTC. This codes for CASSIGMGSAGGFYEQYF.

The CDR3 DNA reads as TGTGCCAGCAGCCTACTCCGGGATCACACTGAAGCTTTCTTT. It specifies CASSLLRDHTEAFF. The chain is built from TRBV7-9 and TRBJ1-1; D remains unclear. Deletions cut 5 bases from V and 3 bases from J, with 13 bases between. The CDR3 totals 14 residues. Looked up from germline, CDR1 is SEHNR and CDR2 is FQNEAQ (reference sequence).

The rearrangement joins TRBV6-1 to TRBJ2-7; 9 bases fit TRBD1. The germline V gene has CDR1 MNHNS and CDR2 SASEGT. This CDR3 is 15 amino acids long. Trimming took 7 bases from V and 1 from J; bases not matched to a gene: 8. In DNA, the CDR3 is TGTGCCAGCACCCTAACAGGGGGCTTTTCCTACGAGCAGTACTTC. The encoded protein is CASTLTGGFSYEQYF.

The rearrangement joins TRBV18 to TRBJ2-5; D gene unclear. Germline V gene lookup returns CDR1 KGHSH and CDR2 LQKENI. The CDR3 is made up of 12 amino acids. Trimming removed 2 bases from V and 5 bases from J, with 6 bases in between. The chain's CDR3 is CASSPGLETQYF. CDR3 sequence (DNA): TGTGCCAGCTCACCAGGGTTGGAGACCCAGTACTTC.

This clonotype turned up a few times. The V call is TRBV7-3, the J call TRBJ1-5, with 10 bases that match TRBD1. The CDR3 is 15 residues long. CDR1 is SGHTA and CDR2 is FQGTGA in the germline V gene. The V segment lost 4 bases and the J segment 7 bases; nucleotides outside the gene matches: 7. As DNA, the CDR3 is TGTGCCAGCAGCTCGACCCGGGACAGGGGCCAGCCCCAGCATTTT. This codes for CASSSTRDRGQPQHF. Filled out from reference TRBV7-3 and TRBJ1-5, the complete variable domain reads GAGVSQTPSNKVTEKGKYVELRCDPISGHTALYWYRQSLGQGPEFLIYFQGTGAADDSGLPNDRFFAVRPEGSVSTLKIQRTERGDSAVYLCASSSTRDRGQPQHFGDGTRLSIL.

The chain combines TRBV18 with TRBJ2-5, with 8 bases identical to TRBD1. J gave up 1 base and V 8 bases, and 3 bases lay outside the gene matches. The CDR3 is 13 amino acids. The germline gives CDR1 KGHSH, CDR2 LQKENI. The CDR3 sequence: CASRQGFQETQYF. The CDR3 DNA is TGTGCCAGCCGACAGGGGTTCCAAGAGACCCAGTACTTC.

V usage is TRBV7-9 and J usage is TRBJ2-7; 8 bases align to TRBD1. CDR3 length: 14 amino acids. From germline, CDR1 is SEHNR and CDR2 FQNEAQ (reference sequence). V dropped 5 bases and J dropped 5; count of bases not matched to a gene: 8. Written as DNA, the CDR3 is TGTGCCAGCAGCAAAACGACAGGGGCCCACGAGCAGTACTTC. Protein product: CASSKTTGAHEQYF.

The chain joins TRBV18 to TRBJ2-1; TRBD2 matches 11 bases. CDR1 is KGHSH and CDR2 is LQKENI in the germline V gene. J was trimmed by 9 bases and V by 2 bases; bases with no gene match: 9. The CDR3 loop spans 16 amino acids. This CDR3 is CASSPLLAGAFSEQFF. In DNA form, the CDR3 reads TGTGCCAGCTCACCATTACTAGCGGGAGCTTTCAGTGAGCAGTTCTTC.

The chain joins TRBV28 to TRBJ1-5, with D possibly matching TRBD1 (6 bases). Germline-derived CDR1 and CDR2 are MDHEN and SYDVKM. This CDR3 is built from 12 residues. Between the trimmed V and J ends, which lost 10 bases and 4 bases, there was a span of 11 bases. The CDR3 region has the DNA TGTGCCACTACAGGGAGAAATCAGCCCCAGCATTTT. Its protein is CATTGRNQPQHF.

This clonotype showed up just a few times. The chain employs TRBV6-1 and TRBJ2-2; D is undetermined. The CDR3 contains 14 residues. CDR1 is MNHNS, CDR2 SASEGT, per germline. V lost 1 base and J 3 bases, leaving 6 bases between the germline ends. The chain's CDR3 is CASSEVWHTGELFF. CDR3 nucleotide sequence: TGTGCCAGCAGTGAAGTGTGGCACACCGGGGAGCTGTTTTTT.

This clonotype is medium-sized. CDR3 loop: CASTHRESRQYF. The CDR3 DNA sequence: TGTGCCAGCACCCACCGGGAATCGAGGCAGTATTTT. This chain joins TRBV7-9 and TRBJ2-3; possible D gene TRBD2, 5 bases. With 7 bases removed from V and 11 bases from J, the gap between germline ends came to 16 bases. The CDR3 is 12 residues long. Germline CDR1 is SEHNR and CDR2 is FQNEAQ (reference sequence).

The chain recombines TRBV19 with TRBJ1-5; the D is unclear. Trimming shortened V by 5 bases and J by 0 bases, and 20 bases separated the two germline ends. Germline V gives CDR1 LNHDA, CDR2 SQIVND (reference sequence). CDR3 length: 18 residues. CDR3 protein: CASSVPGGLGHSNQPQHF. CDR3 in DNA: TGTGCCAGTAGTGTCCCGGGAGGGCTAGGGCATAGCAATCAGCCCCAGCATTTT.

This clonotype was seen a handful of times. Sequence at one end of the junction differs from germline and may be a read error. The rearrangement joins TRBV5-1 to TRBJ1-1; 7 bases fit TRBD1. This CDR3 spans 13 amino acids. Germline lookup yields CDR1 SGHRS and CDR2 YFSETQ. The CDR3 sequence is CASTLTGSGEAFF. In DNA form, the CDR3 reads TGCGCCAGCACCTTGACAGGGTCGGGTGAAGCTTTCTTT. The variable domain in full, completed from reference TRBV5-1 and TRBJ1-1, reads KAGVTQTPRYLIKTRGQQVTLSCSPISGHRSVSWYQQTPGQGLQFLFEYFSETQRNKGNFPGRFSGRQFSNSRSEMNVSTLELGDSALYLCASTLTGSGEAFFGQGTRLTVV.

A few counts support this clonotype. The genes are TRBV24-1 and TRBJ2-1; 11 nucleotides match TRBD2. This CDR3 region has 16 residues. Trimming at V came to 5 bases and at J to 6 bases, leaving 8 bases not matched to a gene. CDR1 is KGHDR and CDR2 is SFDVKD in the germline V gene. The CDR3 DNA is TGTGCCACCAGTGCCGGTAGCGGGAGGGGGGGCAATGAGCAGTTCTTC. This encodes CATSAGSGRGGNEQFF.

DNA of the CDR3: TGCAGCGTTGTGGGTGGAAACACTGAAGCTTTCTTT. Amino acid sequence: CSVVGGNTEAFF. This sequence joins TRBV29-1 and TRBJ1-1; no firm D call. Trimming removed 4 bases from V and 2 bases from J, with 8 bases in between. Germline V gene sequence: CDR1 SQVTM, CDR2 ANQGSEA. The length of the CDR3 is 12 residues. Full variable domain (rest looked up from reference TRBV29-1 and TRBJ1-1): SAVISQKPSRDICQRGTSLTIQCQVDSQVTMMFWYRQQPGQSLTLIATANQGSEATYESGFVIDKFPISRPNLTFSTLTVSNMSPEDSSIYLCSVVGGNTEAFFGQGTRLTVV.

The chain recombines TRBV5-1 with TRBJ1-1; D might be TRBD1 (5 bases). The germline V gene encodes CDR1 SGHRS and CDR2 YFSETQ. The V end lost 2 bases, the J end lost 4 bases, and 12 bases lay between the germline ends. The CDR3 covers 14 residues. The chain's CDR3 is CASSLGRVITEAFF. The CDR3 DNA reads as TGCGCCAGCAGCTTAGGCAGGGTTATCACTGAAGCTTTCTTT.

The rearrangement joins TRBV12-3 or TRBV12-4 to TRBJ2-7; maybe TRBD1 (6 bases). V lost 6 bases and J 12 bases, leaving 24 bases between the germline ends. This CDR3 region has 14 residues. In nucleotides, the CDR3 is TGTGCCAGCAGATTTAAGTCTGGGCAGGGGATGGTGTACTTC. Translating it yields CASRFKSGQGMVYF.

The V gene is TRBV7-6, the J gene TRBJ2-7; D is ambiguous. V lost 0 bases to trimming and J lost 2 bases, with 8 bases between them. This CDR3 is built from 14 residues. The germline V gene has CDR1 SGHVS and CDR2 FNYEAQ. This CDR3 reads CASSLAPSAYEQYF. In DNA, the CDR3 is TGTGCCAGCAGCTTAGCACCCTCCGCCTACGAGCAGTACTTC. Combining the CDR3 with reference TRBV7-6 and TRBJ2-7 gives the whole variable domain GAGVSQSPRYKVTKRGQDVALRCDPISGHVSLYWYRQALGQGPEFLTYFNYEAQQDKSGLPNDRFSAERPEGSISTLTIQRTEQRDSAMYRCASSLAPSAYEQYFGPGTRLTVT.

This clonotype has more than one count but fewer than ten. This rearrangement joins TRBV20-1 to TRBJ2-7; 7 nucleotides agree with TRBD2. The CDR3 sequence is 13 residues long. Trimming at V came to 6 bases and at J to 2 bases, leaving 7 bases not matched to a gene. Germline-derived CDR1 and CDR2 are DFQATT and SNEGSKA (reference sequence). The CDR3 protein is CSAESGATYEQYF. The CDR3 bases are TGCAGTGCCGAAAGCGGGGCAACCTACGAGCAGTACTTC.

This rearrangement joins TRBV5-1 to TRBJ1-5; TRBD1 is a possible D gene (5 bases). The CDR3 is made up of 14 amino acids. Germline CDR1 SGHRS, CDR2 YFSETQ. The V and J ends lost 2 bases and 6 bases respectively, with 12 bases between them. The DNA for the CDR3 is TGCGCCAGCAGCTTTGGGACCGGAGTTCAGCCCCAGCATTTT. It specifies CASSFGTGVQPQHF.

V gene TRBV6-5 combines with J gene TRBJ2-7, with D uncertain. V was shortened by 4 bases and J by 3 bases, with 13 bases between the two germline ends. The CDR3 is 14 residues long. Germline CDR1 is MNHEY and CDR2 is SVGAGI. The CDR3 nucleotides read TGTGCCAGCAGTTTTGGGTCCCCGCTCTACGAGCAGTACTTC. This codes for CASSFGSPLYEQYF.

The chain carries TRBV6-5 and TRBJ2-5; D is possibly TRBD2 (6 bases). The CDR3 contains 12 residues. CDR1 is MNHEY, CDR2 SVGAGI, per germline. Trimming cost V 2 bases and J 5 bases, with 6 bases left between them. CDR3 sequence (DNA): TGTGCCAGCAGTTACGGGAGGGAGACCCAGTACTTC. Translation gives CASSYGRETQYF.

The V call is TRBV2, the J call TRBJ2-3; a possible D gene is TRBD2 (5 bases). The CDR3 totals 15 residues. V lost 8 bases to trimming and J lost 4 bases, with 19 bases between them. Per germline, CDR1 SNHLY and CDR2 FYNNEI. CDR3: CASQTGIGRADTQYF. CDR3 sequence (DNA): TGTGCCAGCCAAACCGGGATAGGCCGAGCAGATACGCAGTATTTT. The whole variable domain, filled in from reference TRBV2 and TRBJ2-3, reads EPEVTQTPSHQVTQMGQEVILRCVPISNHLYFYWYRQILGQKVEFLVSFYNNEISEKSEIFDDQFSVERPDGSNFTLKIRSTKLEDSAMYFCASQTGIGRADTQYFGPGTRLTVL.

This chain joins TRBV10-1 and TRBJ2-7; 8 bases agree with TRBD2. The V and J ends lost 6 bases and 3 bases, in that order; junction bases with no gene match: 16. Germline V gene lookup returns CDR1 WNHNN and CDR2 SYGVQD (reference sequence). CDR3 length: 17 amino acids. The CDR3 DNA is TGCGCCAGCAGGGACCTTCGGGGAGCGGGAGTTATCTACGAGCAGTACTTC. It specifies CASRDLRGAGVIYEQYF.